The rows below give T cell receptor beta chains drawn from one sample of a study of identical twins. TCRdb ran MiXCR on the 5' RACE reads and lists one entry per CDR3 protein. Found here are fewer than 900,000 distinct CDR3 sequences, 18% of them singletons; the top ten hold around 13%. This sample was shared with a second study, whose subject was T cells expressing NK-cell markers.

Sequences were obtained from PBMCs. Receptors were obtained from a woman under 30 in good health. Each CDR3 is given with its conserved first and last residue. The order of the fields is V gene, D gene, J gene, clone size, CDR3 protein, CDR3 DNA. A D gene is named only where the DNA matches it firmly. Size is omitted from some rows. Given values are once, few, many or a class for expanded clones.

>TRBV20-1|.|TRBJ1-4|few
CSARGDGKLFF
TGCAGTGCTAGGGGGGACGGAAAACTGTTTTTT
>TRBV4-1|.|TRBJ2-1|few
CASSQDPYRGDEQFF
TGCGCCAGCAGCCAAGACCCGTATCGTGGCGATGAGCAGTTCTTC
>TRBV7-2|TRBD2|TRBJ2-7|few
CASTPLAGFYEQYF
TGTGCCAGCACCCCTCTAGCGGGATTCTACGAGCAGTACTTC
>TRBV5-4|.|TRBJ1-2|.
CASSLDGGGVLYGYTF
TGTGCCAGCAGCCTTGATGGGGGAGGTGTTTTGTATGGCTACACCTTC
>TRBV12-3/TRBV12-4|.|TRBJ2-1|many
CASSFWGANNEQFF
TGTGCCAGCAGTTTTTGGGGGGCCAACAATGAGCAGTTCTTC
>TRBV5-1|TRBD2|TRBJ2-7|few
CASSFVPHTSESYEQYF
TGCGCCAGCAGCTTCGTCCCCCACACTAGCGAATCCTACGAGCAGTACTTC
>TRBV12-3/TRBV12-4|.|TRBJ2-5|.
CASSAIAPHF
TGTGCCAGTTCAGCTATTGCCCCCCACTTC
>TRBV4-2|.|TRBJ2-1|.
CASSQDSMGFDEQFF
TGTGCCAGCAGCCAAGACTCCATGGGATTTGATGAGCAGTTCTTC
>TRBV6-2/TRBV6-3|TRBD2|TRBJ2-3|many
CASSYSAGGADTQYF
TGTGCCAGCAGTTACTCGGCGGGGGGGGCAGATACGCAGTATTTT
>TRBV10-3|TRBD2|TRBJ2-2|.
CAISETFSGTRKSGELFF
TGTGCCATCAGTGAGACATTCTCCGGGACTAGAAAGTCAGGGGAGCTGTTTTTT
>TRBV6-5|.|TRBJ2-5|many
CASSYSPRGLETQYF
TGTGCCAGCAGTTACTCGCCGCGGGGGCTTGAGACCCAGTACTTC
>TRBV27|.|TRBJ1-6|many
CASSLYGAQGIVNSPLHF
TGTGCCAGCAGTTTATACGGGGCACAGGGAATCGTAAATTCACCCCTCCACTTT
>TRBV30|TRBD2|TRBJ2-1|few
CAWTLGLAGVEQFF
TGTGCCTGGACCTTGGGGCTAGCGGGAGTTGAGCAGTTCTTC
>TRBV20-1|.|TRBJ1-1|.
CSARGGPGEAFF
TGCAGTGCTAGAGGGGGTCCTGGTGAAGCTTTCTTT
>TRBV7-9|.|TRBJ2-2|.
CASSPTGAIGTGELFF
TGTGCCAGCAGCCCGACCGGGGCGATCGGTACCGGGGAGCTGTTTTTT
>TRBV12-3/TRBV12-4|.|TRBJ2-6|.
CASIQGGGANVLTF
TGTGCCAGCATCCAGGGTGGTGGGGCCAACGTCCTGACTTTC
>TRBV7-8|.|TRBJ2-6|few
CASSLAGDRWANVLTF
TGTGCCAGCAGCTTAGCGGGGGACCGGTGGGCCAACGTCCTGACTTTC
>TRBV7-9|TRBD1|TRBJ2-7|.
CASSVTRGLNSYEQYF
TGTGCCAGCAGCGTGACCAGGGGGCTCAATTCCTACGAGCAGTACTTC
>TRBV7-2|.|TRBJ2-1|.
CASSLGGSYHYNEQFF
TGTGCCAGCAGCTTAGGGGGCTCTTACCACTACAATGAGCAGTTCTTC
>TRBV21-1|.|TRBJ1-1|few
CASSKALRNTEAFF
TGTGCCAGCAGCAAAGCTCTGCGGAACACTGAAGCTTTCTTT
>TRBV27|.|TRBJ1-2|.
CASSPRGGAGYTF
TGTGCCAGCTCGCCCCGAGGGGGGGCTGGCTACACCTTC
>TRBV4-1|TRBD2|TRBJ2-1|.
CASSQDDIAGGPSLNEQFF
TGCGCCAGCAGCCAAGATGATATAGCGGGAGGGCCCTCTCTCAATGAGCAGTTCTTC
>TRBV9|TRBD2|TRBJ2-7|.
CASTRRDYSYEQYF
TGTGCCAGCACCCGGCGGGACTACTCCTACGAGCAGTACTTC
>TRBV20-1|.|TRBJ2-1|few
CSASTEYNEQFF
TGCAGTGCTAGTACTGAATACAATGAGCAGTTCTTC
>TRBV20-1|.|TRBJ2-2|.
CSAFRLGNTGELFF
TGCAGTGCCTTTAGACTGGGGAACACCGGGGAGCTGTTTTTT
>TRBV28|TRBD2|TRBJ2-1|.
CASSLQASGSNSYNEQFF
TGTGCCAGCAGTTTACAGGCTAGCGGGAGTAATTCCTACAATGAGCAGTTCTTC
>TRBV20-1|.|TRBJ2-7|.
CSASEGGTYEQYF
TGCAGTGCTAGTGAGGGGGGCACCTACGAGCAGTACTTC
>TRBV12-5|.|TRBJ1-6|few
CASGFKGSQGSPLHF
TGTGCTAGTGGTTTTAAGGGGTCCCAAGGTTCACCCCTCCACTTT
>TRBV5-1|.|TRBJ2-5|.
CASSLAWTRDPQETQYF
TGCGCCAGCAGCTTGGCCTGGACCCGGGACCCCCAAGAGACCCAGTACTTC
>TRBV12-3/TRBV12-4|.|TRBJ2-6|.
CASSFWGSGANVLTF
TGTGCCAGCAGTTTTTGGGGCTCTGGGGCCAACGTCCTGACTTTC
>TRBV12-3/TRBV12-4|.|TRBJ2-5|.
CASSPRRVETQYF
TGTGCCAGCAGTCCCCGAAGGGTGGAGACCCAGTACTTC
>TRBV10-3|TRBD2|TRBJ2-5|.
CATFPSGGLRETQYF
TGTGCCACCTTTCCCAGCGGGGGCTTACGGGAGACCCAGTACTTC
>TRBV10-3|.|TRBJ2-1|.
CAISGIDGSGEQFF
TGTGCCATCAGTGGAATTGACGGGAGCGGTGAGCAGTTCTTC
>TRBV6-5|.|TRBJ1-2|.
CASSYRGGTNYGYTF
TGTGCCAGCAGTTACCGCGGGGGGACTAACTATGGCTACACCTTC
>TRBV4-3|TRBD1|TRBJ2-1|many
CASSRDSQGPVSYNEQFF
TGCGCCAGCAGCCGGGACAGCCAGGGCCCAGTTTCCTACAATGAGCAGTTCTTC
>TRBV6-1|.|TRBJ2-5|few
CASSRGLAVTQETQYF
TGTGCCAGCTCCCGGGGGCTAGCGGTAACTCAAGAGACCCAGTACTTC
>TRBV10-3|.|TRBJ2-1|.
CAITTSSSYNEQFF
TGTGCCATCACCACTAGCAGCTCCTACAATGAGCAGTTCTTC
>TRBV20-1|TRBD2|TRBJ2-7|few
CSALPGGSTYEQYF
TGCAGTGCCCTCCCGGGGGGAAGTACCTACGAGCAGTACTTC
>TRBV20-1|TRBD2|TRBJ2-1|.
CSGSSGRFNEQFF
TGCAGTGGAAGTAGCGGGAGGTTCAATGAGCAGTTCTTC
>TRBV29-1|.|TRBJ2-5|few
CSVAKDLTKETQYF
TGCAGCGTTGCCAAGGACTTGACGAAAGAGACCCAGTACTTC
>TRBV6-1|.|TRBJ1-4|few
CASSPGPGTAEKLFF
TGTGCCAGCAGTCCAGGACCGGGAACAGCTGAAAAACTGTTTTTT
>TRBV4-3|TRBD1|TRBJ1-1|.
CASSPGYRGITEAFF
TGCGCCAGCAGCCCAGGATACAGGGGAATAACTGAAGCTTTCTTT
>TRBV12-3/TRBV12-4|TRBD2|TRBJ2-3|.
CASSFGALAVPDTQYF
TGTGCCAGCAGTTTTGGGGCCCTAGCGGTGCCTGATACGCAGTATTTT
>TRBV5-1|.|TRBJ2-3|.
CASSGSAGTDTQYF
TGCGCCAGCAGCGGATCAGCGGGCACAGATACGCAGTATTTT
>TRBV3-1|.|TRBJ2-3|.
CASSQWNTDTQYF
TGTGCCAGCAGCCAATGGAACACAGATACGCAGTATTTT
>TRBV12-3/TRBV12-4|.|TRBJ2-1|.
CASSMPTSLLVNEQFF
TGTGCCAGCAGTATGCCGACTAGTCTTCTTGTCAATGAGCAGTTCTTC
>TRBV5-5|.|TRBJ2-3|.
CASSRTMSTDTQYF
TGTGCCAGCAGCCGCACAATGAGCACAGATACGCAGTATTTT
>TRBV5-8|.|TRBJ2-3|few
CASSSPPSGADTQYF
TGTGCCAGCAGCTCCCCCCCTTCGGGGGCAGATACGCAGTATTTT